This TCR beta chain was profiled in a study of cytomegalovirus exposure and HLA in healthy donors. Study background: HLA-typed donors contributed approximately 92 million unique TCRs, which were held in an early data release.

The V gene's germline CDR1 is MDHEN and CDR2 SYDVKM. The ends lost 6 bases at V and 0 bases at J; junction bases unmatched: 6. The CDR3 is 16 residues long. This clone showed up just a few times. What it binds is unknown. Study findings and constraints: Earlier findings revealed that most TCR beta V segments proved productive either about 87% or about 30% of the time.

The PCR used 60 Vbeta and 13 Jbeta primers. The data were produced by immunoSEQ multiplex PCR, yet TCRdb's version contains in-frame clones alone and is incomplete. The data hold roughly 170,000 clones, with around four fifths observed a single time. The chain links TRBV28 to TRBJ2-3, with 10 positions matching TRBD2. Sequenced: PBMCs. This receptor was taken from a woman in her twenties or thirties in good health and CMV-seropositive. The CDR3 is CASRPLAGGSTDTQYF. The CDR3 DNA reads as TGTGCCAGCAGACCCTTAGCGGGGGGAAGCACAGATACGCAGTATTTT.